This is a list of T cell receptor beta chains from one sample in a study of cytomegalovirus exposure and HLA in healthy donors. Assay: immunoSEQ multiplex PCR; the TCRdb copy retains only in-frame clones and omits some. The listing contains about 200,000 clones. Specimen: PBMCs. Receptor source: a girl aged 2-15 years in good health and CMV-seropositive. Both conserved end residues are part of each CDR3. D genes are given only for firm matches.

D: TRBD1
J: TRBJ2-7
V: TRBV2
CDR3: CAMRSGGRYEQYF
DNA: TGTGCCATGCGTTCAGGGGGTAGGTACGAGCAGTACTTC

D: NA
J: TRBJ2-7
V: TRBV5-5
CDR3: CASSLASASSYEQYF
DNA: TGTGCCAGCAGCTTGGCTAGCGCGAGCTCCTACGAGCAGTACTTC

D: NA
J: TRBJ2-5
V: TRBV6-6
CDR3: CASSLASRETQYF
DNA: TGTGCCAGCAGCCTAGCCTCCCGGGAGACCCAGTACTTC

D: TRBD1
J: TRBJ1-3
V: TRBV18
CDR3: CASSPTGDGSTIYF
DNA: TGTGCCAGCTCACCAACAGGGGATGGAAGCACCATATATTTT

D: TRBD1
J: TRBJ2-7
V: TRBV7-9
CDR3: CASSSTWTGRDAGEQYF
DNA: TGTGCCAGCAGCTCAACCTGGACAGGACGAGATGCTGGCGAGCAGTACTTC

D: TRBD2
J: TRBJ2-5
V: TRBV10-3
CDR3: CATKIAGEETQYF
DNA: TGTGCCACAAAAATAGCGGGAGAAGAGACCCAGTACTTC

D: NA
J: TRBJ1-2
V: TRBV19
CDR3: CASSTTGLANYGYTF
DNA: TGTGCCAGTAGTACGACAGGATTAGCTAACTATGGCTACACCTTC

D: TRBD1
J: TRBJ2-1
V: TRBV7-9
CDR3: CASSFPGQGRFNEQFF
DNA: TGTGCCAGCAGCTTTCCCGGACAGGGCAGGTTCAATGAGCAGTTCTTC

D: TRBD2
J: TRBJ2-7
V: TRBV5-1
CDR3: CASSLLAATYEQYF
DNA: TGCGCCAGCAGCTTGCTAGCGGCTACCTACGAGCAGTACTTC

D: TRBD2
J: TRBJ2-1
V: TRBV2
CDR3: CASSLAGVSYNEQFF
DNA: TGTGCCAGCAGTTTAGCGGGAGTGTCCTACAATGAGCAGTTCTTC

D: NA
J: TRBJ2-7
V: TRBV7-6
CDR3: CASSSLTGSSYEQYF
DNA: TGTGCCAGCAGCTCCCTGACAGGAAGCTCCTACGAGCAGTACTTC

D: NA
J: TRBJ1-3
V: TRBV6-6
CDR3: CASSYFGGNTIYF
DNA: TGTGCCAGCAGTTACTTCGGGGGAAACACCATATATTTT

D: TRBD2
J: TRBJ2-3
V: TRBV27
CDR3: CASSVTSGSGNTQYF
DNA: TGTGCCAGCAGTGTCACTAGCGGCTCCGGCAATACGCAGTATTTT

D: NA
J: TRBJ2-5
V: TRBV27
CDR3: CASSPTTGTQYF
DNA: TGTGCCAGCAGTCCCACCACAGGGACCCAGTACTTC

D: NA
J: TRBJ2-2
V: TRBV6-4
CDR3: CASSDTAGATGELFF
DNA: TGTGCCAGCAGTGACACGGCAGGGGCCACCGGGGAGCTGTTTTTT

D: NA
J: TRBJ1-6
V: TRBV7-9
CDR3: CASSFSGTFNSPLHF
DNA: TGTGCCAGCAGCTTTTCCGGGACTTTTAATTCACCCCTCCACTTT

D: TRBD1
J: TRBJ2-2
V: TRBV11-2
CDR3: CASSLIRGLAGELFF
DNA: TGTGCCAGCAGCTTAATCAGGGGGCTAGCCGGGGAGCTGTTTTTT

D: TRBD2
J: TRBJ2-1
V: TRBV5-1
CDR3: CASSLASSGRADNEQFF
DNA: TGCGCCAGCAGCTTGGCCAGCAGCGGGAGGGCGGACAATGAGCAGTTCTTC

D: NA
J: TRBJ2-3
V: TRBV7-3
CDR3: CASSFLDFSDTQYF
DNA: TGTGCCAGCAGCTTCCTGGACTTTTCAGATACGCAGTATTTT

D: TRBD2
J: TRBJ2-2
V: TRBV18
CDR3: CASPPPGGDTGELFF
DNA: TGTGCCAGCCCCCCTCCGGGGGGGGACACCGGGGAGCTGTTTTTT

D: NA
J: TRBJ2-1
V: TRBV28
CDR3: CASSLAGNYNEQFF
DNA: TGTGCCAGCAGTTTAGCGGGTAACTACAATGAGCAGTTCTTC

D: NA
J: TRBJ2-7
V: TRBV5-1
CDR3: CASSFYQGHPRAYEQYF
DNA: TGCGCCAGCAGCTTTTACCAGGGACACCCAAGGGCCTACGAGCAGTACTTC

D: TRBD1
J: TRBJ2-7
V: TRBV19
CDR3: CATQPVTGYGEQYF
DNA: TGTGCCACCCAACCGGTGACAGGGTATGGCGAGCAGTACTTC